This entry is about one T cell receptor beta chain. Its antigen is undetermined. This sample was taken from a study of T cell responses to AZD1222 COVID-19 vaccine. CDR1 is SNHLY and CDR2 is FYNNEI in the germline V gene. Deletions cut 2 bases from V and 0 bases from J, with 16 bases between. This CDR3 spans 17 amino acids. Assay used: immunoSEQ multiplex PCR; TCRdb lists only in-frame clones, some missing. Altogether just under 100,000 clones are present, approximately 90% being singletons, with the ten largest covering 2.5% to 3.5%. Study outcomes and limitations: Dominant at 160-218 and 743-854, vaccine-associated CD4 TCRs also spanned spike. Baseline seropositivity occurred in only six AZD1222 recipients. Within unmutated variant regions lay the reported targets of nearly half of spike-specific TCRs.

The sample here was peripheral blood, taken on day 0 of AZD1222 vaccination. V and J are TRBV2 and TRBJ1-1, with D possibly being TRBD1 (6 bases). This clonotype was sampled from an adult in good health. Written as DNA, the CDR3 is TGTGCCAGCAGTGAACGCGGGACACTATTGATGAACACTGAAGCTTTCTTT. This translates into CASSERGTLLMNTEAFF.